A selection of T cell receptor beta chains follows, all from one sample in a study of T cell repertoires in ileal Crohn's disease. TCRdb's copy holds only in-frame clones and misses some; the assay was immunoSEQ multiplex PCR. This table has 55,000 to 65,000 clones, roughly 91% appearing once. Sequencing used ileal tissue. The receptors come from an adult with Crohn's disease. The CDR3 runs from the conserved cysteine through the conserved F or W. A D gene is named only where the DNA matches it firmly.

>NA|TRBV15|TRBJ2-5
CATSRIDSQETQYF
>NA|TRBV29-1|TRBJ2-5
CSVEPGETQYF
>TRBD1|TRBV25-1|TRBJ1-2
CASSEGQGNGYTF
>NA|TRBV7-3|TRBJ2-1
CASSDRKGGNEQFF
>NA|TRBV5-1|TRBJ1-1
CASSLGDTWDTEAFF
>TRBD2|TRBV5-1|TRBJ2-1
CASSLEAGAGNEQFF
>NA|TRBV4-1|TRBJ2-7
CASSQIPSVADIYEQYF
>NA|TRBV7-8|TRBJ1-6
CASSAGGANSPLHF
>TRBD1|TRBV6-6|TRBJ1-5
CASSFGTGSQPQHF
>NA|TRBV20-1|TRBJ2-3
CSARDSDTQYF
>NA|TRBV11-2|TRBJ2-3
CASSLGASGTDTQYF
>TRBD2|TRBV6-6|TRBJ2-3
CASKPAGGWTDTQYF
>NA|TRBV4-2|TRBJ1-4
CASSQVIGGRGEKLFF
>TRBD2|TRBV20-1|TRBJ2-1
CSAPRLAGEFF
>NA|TRBV28|TRBJ1-2
CASSLLVRDYGYTF
>NA|TRBV6-6|TRBJ1-5
CASTPGGGLSNQPQHF
>NA|TRBV15|TRBJ1-2
CATSSARAGASGYGYTF
>NA|TRBV30|TRBJ2-5
CAWSRVQETQYF
>TRBD1|TRBV11-3|TRBJ2-1
CASSLGQVTYNEQFF
>NA|TRBV5-6|TRBJ2-1
CASSRPGQVYNEQFF
>TRBD1|TRBV19|TRBJ1-5
CASSIRAGTGGNQPQHF
>NA|TRBV4-1|TRBJ1-2
CASSQELYRDGYTF
>TRBD1|TRBV4-2|TRBJ2-7
CASSQTGYDYEQYF
>TRBD1|TRBV27|TRBJ1-5
CASSAFRGSNQPQHF
>NA|TRBV18|TRBJ2-5
CASSPLAETQYF
>NA|TRBV30|TRBJ2-7
CAWSTGLGLYEQYF
>NA|TRBV28|TRBJ1-5
CASSLLSGVNQPQHF
>TRBD1|TRBV11-1|TRBJ2-7
CASSSDRGWTGSEQYF
>NA|TRBV2|TRBJ1-4
CASSEAPRLGNEKLFF
>TRBD1|TRBV15|TRBJ1-1
CATSREPGGSTEAFF
>TRBD1|TRBV6-5|TRBJ2-1
CASSYRTGDNEQFF
>NA|TRBV19|TRBJ1-5
CASNQAGSSSRQPQHF
>NA|TRBV13|TRBJ1-2
CASSPETNPIYGYTF
>NA|TRBV2|TRBJ2-7
CASSDRFDEQYF
>TRBD1|TRBV4-1|TRBJ1-6
CASSQDRTVLHF